This T cell receptor (beta chain) was found in a study of T cells in Graves' hyperthyroidism and ophthalmopathy. This blood was taken when hyperthyroidism was first diagnosed, before any ophthalmopathy symptoms existed. Isolation of PBMCs was performed on approximately 10 ml fresh peripheral blood. The CDR3 extends over 15 amino acids. CDR1 is MNHNS and CDR2 is SASEGT in the germline V gene. Unmatched junction bases numbered 3, after V lost 2 bases and J lost 4 bases. The investigators amplified TCR beta CDR3 regions from RNA transcripts. First-round RT-PCR with HTBI primers amplified the TCR CDR3 region. TCRdb passed the multiplex PCR reads through MiXCR, listing each CDR3 protein once. Altogether some 370,000 distinct CDR3 sequences are present, about a sixth being singletons, with the ten largest covering approximately 30%. Findings of the study overall: A model using 13 V-J features told ophthalmopathy apart from stable hyperthyroidism.

This clonotype has at least ten counts. What it recognizes is unknown. This TCR was sampled from a woman in her twenties or thirties with Graves' hyperthyroidism that later progressed to Graves' ophthalmopathy. The sequencing input was blood. J is TRBJ1-3 and V is TRBV6-1; 9 bases align to TRBD1. The CDR3 region is CASSETGGAGNTIYF. The CDR3 coding sequence is TGTGCCAGCAGTGAAACAGGGGGCGCCGGAAACACCATATATTTT.